This TCR beta chain derives from a study of technical replicates of blood from a handful of donors. The protocol was immunoSEQ multiplex PCR, while the TCRdb copy is restricted to in-frame clones and leaves out a portion. The sample has fewer than 65,000 clones; around 87% are singletons. Looked up from germline, CDR1 is SNHLY and CDR2 is FYNNEI. This CDR3 has 14 residues. V lost 6 bases, J lost 3 bases, and 6 bases stayed unmatched. The receptor was derived from a human donor in good health. Some clones in this sample may be carry-over from other donors' samples. This chain links TRBV2 with TRBJ2-5; 8 bases map to TRBD2. Sequencing was done on a sample of PBMCs. The CDR3 loop reads CASRLAGIKETQYF. CDR3 nucleotide sequence: TGTGCCAGCAGGCTAGCGGGTATCAAAGAGACCCAGTACTTC.